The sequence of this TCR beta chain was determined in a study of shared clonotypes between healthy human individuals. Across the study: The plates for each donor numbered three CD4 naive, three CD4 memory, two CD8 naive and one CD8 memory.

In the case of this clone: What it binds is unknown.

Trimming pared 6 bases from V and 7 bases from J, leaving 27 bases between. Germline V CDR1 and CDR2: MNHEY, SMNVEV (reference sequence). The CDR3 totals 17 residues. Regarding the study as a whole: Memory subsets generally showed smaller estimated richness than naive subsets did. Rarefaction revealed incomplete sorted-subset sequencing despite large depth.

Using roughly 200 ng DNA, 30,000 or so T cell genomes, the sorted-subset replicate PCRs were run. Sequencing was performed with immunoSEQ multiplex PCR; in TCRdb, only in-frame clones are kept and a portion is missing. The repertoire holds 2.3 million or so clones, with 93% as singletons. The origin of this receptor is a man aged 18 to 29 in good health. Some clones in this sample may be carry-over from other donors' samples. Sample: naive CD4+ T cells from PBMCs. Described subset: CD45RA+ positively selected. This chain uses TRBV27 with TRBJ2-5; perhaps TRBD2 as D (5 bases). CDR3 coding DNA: TGTGCCAGCAGCCCGAGGAGGAGCGGCCTCCCTCGCGGGACCCAGTACTTC. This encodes CASSPRRSGLPRGTQYF.